The 26 T cell receptor beta chains in this list originate from one sample, sequenced in a study of cytomegalovirus exposure and HLA in healthy donors. It was with 60 Vbeta and 13 Jbeta primers that the PCR ran. Clones were sequenced by immunoSEQ multiplex PCR, and TCRdb holds only the in-frame ones, with some missing. The profile shows under 150,000 clones, about 78% of them singletons. Sequences were obtained from PBMCs. These receptors all come from a young man in good health and CMV-seronegative.

The chain is built from TRBV7-6 and TRBJ1-3; tentatively, D is TRBD1 (6 bases). This CDR3 region has 16 residues. Germline values: CDR1 SGHVS, CDR2 FNYEAQ. V lost 1 base and J lost 2, with 12 bases in between. As DNA, the CDR3 is TGTGCCAGCAGCTTAGTCGCCGAGGGGGCTGGAAACACCATATATTTT. Its translation: CASSLVAEGAGNTIYF.

The chain carries TRBV27 and TRBJ2-7; 9 bases match TRBD1. V lost 5 bases and J lost 1; bases outside the gene matches: 6. Germline-derived CDR1 and CDR2 are MNHEY and SMNVEV (reference sequence). CDR3 size: 15 residues. CDR3 protein: CASSINRGLSYEQYF. Here the CDR3 DNA reads TGTGCCAGCAGTATAAACAGGGGGCTTTCCTACGAGCAGTACTTC.

In its sample, this clone was seen a few times. The chain combines TRBV6-5 with TRBJ2-7; 7 nucleotides match TRBD1. There are 16 residues in the CDR3. The V gene's germline CDR1 is MNHEY and CDR2 SVGAGI. Germline trimming cut 2 bases from V and 1 base from J; bases unmatched to any gene: 8. This CDR3 reads CASSYEKGGRSYEQYF. DNA for the CDR3: TGTGCCAGCAGTTACGAAAAAGGGGGCAGGTCCTACGAGCAGTACTTC.

The V and J genes are TRBV19 and TRBJ1-2; 10 positions match TRBD1. With V trimmed by 3 bases and J by 11 bases, 15 bases remained unmatched. Germline CDR1 reads LNHDA; CDR2 reads SQIVND (reference sequence). The CDR3 sequence is 16 residues long. The CDR3 region is CASSISAGQGKVGYTF. For the CDR3, the DNA is TGTGCCAGTAGTATCTCTGCGGGACAGGGGAAGGTCGGTTACACCTTC.

V usage is TRBV18 and J usage is TRBJ2-7; TRBD2 is a possible D gene (5 bases). The CDR3 is 15 amino acids. Germline assignment: CDR1 KGHSH and CDR2 LQKENI. V was clipped by 0 bases and J by 4 bases, with 13 bases between them. The CDR3 DNA is TGTGCCAGCTCACCACCCTCGGAGGCCGGGTACGAGCAGTACTTC. It codes for CASSPPSEAGYEQYF.

This chain's CDR3 is CASSLPDQGHGYNEQFF. The CDR3 region has the DNA TGTGCCAGCAGCTTGCCCGATCAGGGACACGGCTACAATGAGCAGTTCTTC. V usage is TRBV5-8 and J usage is TRBJ2-1, with D perhaps matching TRBD1 (6 bases). The germline V and J ends were trimmed by 1 base and 3 bases, with 17 bases remaining between them. Per the germline V gene, CDR1 is SGHTS and CDR2 is YDEGEE. The CDR3 extends over 17 amino acids. Filled out from reference TRBV5-8 and TRBJ2-1, the complete variable domain reads EAGVTQSPTHLIKTRGQQATLRCSPISGHTSVYWYQQALGLGLQFLLWYDEGEERNRGNFPPRFSGRQFPNYSSELNVNALELEDSALYLCASSLPDQGHGYNEQFFGPGTRLTVL.

This clone came up a few times. The chain couples TRBV7-2 to TRBJ2-7; 9 bases line up with TRBD2. Germline V CDR1 and CDR2: SGHTA, FQGNSA. V shed 5 bases and J 3 bases; nucleotides not matched to a gene: 5. The length of the CDR3 is 14 residues. This chain's CDR3 is CASSMTSGYYEQYF. DNA for the CDR3: TGTGCCAGCAGCATGACTAGCGGTTACTACGAGCAGTACTTC.

This chain joins TRBV28 and TRBJ1-5; no clear D gene. Trimming took off 8 bases at V and 2 bases at J, with 19 bases between the two ends. The CDR3 has 16 amino acids. Germline CDR1 reads MDHEN; CDR2 reads SYDVKM. In nucleotides, the CDR3 is TGTGCCAGCTCCTCATCGGGGTCGAGACGCAATCAGCCCCAGCATTTT. Translated: CASSSSGSRRNQPQHF.

The V call is TRBV7-9, the J call TRBJ2-2; tentatively, D is TRBD2 (6 bases). Germline V lookup: CDR1 SEHNR, CDR2 FQNEAQ (reference sequence). The length of the CDR3 is 15 residues. Between the trimmed V and J ends, which lost 5 bases and 0 bases, there was a span of 10 bases. CDR3 DNA: TGTGCCAGCAGCCCTCGGGACTCGAACACCGGGGAGCTGTTTTTT. Translating it yields CASSPRDSNTGELFF.

The rearrangement links TRBV14 to TRBJ1-1; 7 bases line up with TRBD1. The CDR3 runs 16 residues. Germline CDR1 reads SGHDN; CDR2 reads FVKESK. The V gene end was trimmed by 1 base and the J gene end by 4 bases; junction bases not matched to a gene: 9. CDR3 amino acids: CASSQVAGGRSTEAFF. CDR3 nucleotides: TGTGCCAGCAGCCAAGTCGCAGGGGGTCGGAGCACTGAAGCTTTCTTT.

In DNA, the CDR3 is TGTGCCAGCAGCCTCGGGACAGCTAATGAAAAACTGTTTTTT. This encodes CASSLGTANEKLFF. The chain uses TRBV6-5 and TRBJ1-4; 7 nucleotides agree with TRBD1. Germline V gives CDR1 MNHEY, CDR2 SVGAGI. The CDR3 has 14 amino acids. With 6 bases clipped from V and 3 bases from J, the junction kept 4 bases outside the gene matches.

This CDR3 reads CASSPEGVQSNQPQHF. CDR3 DNA: TGCGCCAGCAGCCCTGAAGGGGTCCAGAGCAATCAGCCCCAGCATTTT. V and J are TRBV4-1 and TRBJ1-5; tentative D call: TRBD1 (5 bases). V dropped 4 bases and J dropped 1 base, with 14 bases sitting between them. Germline V gene data show CDR1 as MGHRA and CDR2 as YSYEKL. The CDR3 length is 16 residues.

This clone appeared a few times. The chain joins TRBV6-6 to TRBJ1-4; 9 bases fit TRBD1. The CDR3 extends over 15 amino acids. CDR1 and CDR2 from the germline V gene are MNHNY and SVGAGI (reference sequence). The V segment lost 8 bases and the J segment 0 bases; nucleotides outside the gene matches: 4. The CDR3 here is CASRGQGATNEKLFF. The CDR3 DNA follows: TGTGCCAGCCGGGGACAGGGTGCAACTAATGAAAAACTGTTTTTT.

The rearrangement uses TRBV5-1 and TRBJ2-3; 10 bases line up with TRBD1. In germline, CDR1 is SGHRS, CDR2 YFSETQ. V dropped 1 base and J dropped 4; count of bases not matched to a gene: 12. The CDR3 covers 18 residues. CDR3 in DNA: TGCGCCAGCAGCTTGTCCCGGGACAGGGGACTTGGGCCAGATACGCAGTATTTT. Translated, it gives CASSLSRDRGLGPDTQYF.

V and J are TRBV11-3 and TRBJ2-7, with D perhaps matching TRBD1 (6 bases). Trimming left V 1 base short and J 5 bases short, with 12 bases between. The CDR3 is made up of 14 amino acids. In germline, CDR1 is SGHNT, CDR2 YENEEA. DNA for the CDR3: TGTGCCAGCAGCTTAGTGGCAGGGGTGGACGAGCAGTACTTC. This gives the protein CASSLVAGVDEQYF. Combining the CDR3 with reference TRBV11-3 and TRBJ2-7 gives the whole variable domain EAGVVQSPRYKIIEKKQPVAFWCNPISGHNTLYWYLQNLGQGPELLIRYENEEAVDDSQLPKDRFSAERLKGVDSTLKIQPAELGDSAVYLCASSLVAGVDEQYFGPGTRLTVT.

J is TRBJ2-7 and V is TRBV6-6, with D maybe TRBD1 (7 bases). V shed 6 bases and J shed 3 bases, with 21 bases lying between them. The CDR3 has 16 amino acids. Germline values: CDR1 MNHNY, CDR2 SVGAGI (reference sequence). CDR3 in DNA: TGTGCCAGCAGAGGCCAATATGGAGGGGGCGTCTACGAGCAGTACTTC. Translated, it gives CASRGQYGGGVYEQYF.

The CDR3 coding sequence is TGTGCCAGTAGTATGTACGGACAGCAAAACTATGGCTACACCTTC. Translated, it gives CASSMYGQQNYGYTF. J is TRBJ1-2 and V is TRBV19, with D maybe TRBD1 (6 bases). The germline V gene has CDR1 LNHDA and CDR2 SQIVND (reference sequence). V dropped 3 bases and J dropped 2 bases, with 13 bases sitting between them. The length of the CDR3 is 15 residues.

This clone appeared a few times. The chain employs TRBV6-5 and TRBJ1-4; 7 bases are a match to TRBD1. J was trimmed by 8 bases and V by 0 bases; bases with no gene match: 6. The V gene's germline CDR1 is MNHEY and CDR2 SVGAGI. The CDR3 runs to 15 residues. The CDR3 DNA follows: TGTGCCAGCAGTTACTCGGGGACAGTTAAAGAAAAACTGTTTTTT. Translated, it gives CASSYSGTVKEKLFF.

This chain links TRBV7-2 with TRBJ2-3, with 12 bases lining up with TRBD1. Unmatched junction bases numbered 2, after V lost 0 bases and J lost 4 bases. This CDR3 region has 16 residues. The germline gives CDR1 SGHTA, CDR2 FQGNSA. The CDR3 here is CASSLAGTGGADTQYF. The CDR3 DNA follows: TGTGCCAGCAGCTTAGCCGGGACAGGGGGCGCAGATACGCAGTATTTT.

The J gene is TRBJ1-1, the V gene TRBV7-6, with D unclear. The V gene's germline CDR1 is SGHVS and CDR2 FNYEAQ. The CDR3 is made up of 13 amino acids. The ends were cut back, 1 base at V and 3 bases at J, with 6 bases in the middle. As DNA, the CDR3 is TGTGCCAGCAGCTTAGTCCCTGACACTGAAGCTTTCTTT. It codes for CASSLVPDTEAFF.

The gene calls are TRBV14 and TRBJ2-5, with 7 bases identical to TRBD1. The CDR3 sequence is 17 residues long. The junction had 12 bases not matched to a gene; V was cut back by 0 bases and J by 5 bases. Germline V CDR1 and CDR2: SGHDN, FVKESK. Here the CDR3 reads CASSQDFIQGIGETQYF. The CDR3 DNA sequence: TGTGCCAGCAGCCAAGATTTTATACAGGGGATTGGGGAGACCCAGTACTTC.

The chain has TRBV7-9 and TRBJ1-3; D call uncertain. V was pared by 0 bases and J by 2 bases, with 11 bases between. This CDR3 is 16 amino acids long. In germline, CDR1 is SEHNR, CDR2 FQNEAQ (reference sequence). This CDR3 reads CASSLAGASAGNTIYF. DNA of the CDR3: TGTGCCAGCAGCTTAGCAGGAGCCAGCGCTGGAAACACCATATATTTT.

The genes are TRBV10-2 and TRBJ2-3, with 8 positions matching TRBD1. Trimming removed 8 bases from V and 5 bases from J; junction bases left unmatched: 6. The CDR3 is 13 residues long. Germline loops: CDR1 WSHSY, CDR2 SAAADI. CDR3: CASSGQGRDTQYF. The CDR3 region has the DNA TGCGCCAGCTCAGGACAGGGAAGAGATACGCAGTATTTT.

This clone has just one count. V and J are TRBV30 and TRBJ1-6; D gene uncertain. V dropped 2 bases and J dropped 13 bases, with 12 bases sitting between them. This CDR3 spans 12 amino acids. Germline assignment: CDR1 GTSNPN and CDR2 SVGIG (reference sequence). CDR3 sequence: CAWSRPPGPLHF. The CDR3 DNA is TGTGCCTGGAGTAGACCGCCAGGCCCCCTCCACTTT. The complete variable domain, with remaining parts taken from reference TRBV30 and TRBJ1-6, reads SQTIHQWPATLVQPVGSPLSLECTVEGTSNPNLYWYRQAAGRGLQLLFYSVGIGQISSEVPQNLSASRPQDRQFILSSKKLLLSDSGFYLCAWSRPPGPLHFGNGTRLTVT.

This sequence joins TRBV28 and TRBJ2-5; TRBD1 agrees at 7 bases. The J call may be faulty, since TRBJ2-7 better matches the DNA end. This CDR3 region has 14 residues. The germline V gene encodes CDR1 MDHEN and CDR2 SYDVKM. CDR3 sequence: CASSLGQSVYEQYF. CDR3 nucleotides: TGTGCCAGCAGTTTGGGACAGTCAGTCTACGAGCAGTACTTC.

The chain uses TRBV18 and TRBJ1-2; D gene unclear. Between the trimmed V and J ends, which lost 2 bases and 6 bases, there was a span of 7 bases. The germline CDR1 and CDR2 sequences are KGHSH and LQKENI. The CDR3 is 12 amino acids. The CDR3 bases are TGTGCCAGCTCACCAGGGCTCCATGGCTACACCTTC. Its protein product is CASSPGLHGYTF.